There are a few counts of the clone carrying this TCR beta chain. Its target is unknown. One end of the junction fails to match germline, which may point to a read error. TCRdb analysed the RT-PCR reads with MiXCR anew, one entry per CDR3 protein. The sample consists of 400,000 to 650,000 distinct CDR3 sequences, 7.2% of them appearing once. The data stem from a study of response to subunit inactivated influenza vaccine. Study results and limitations: Seasonal influenza vaccination, on each occasion, was suggested by the authors to recruit few new T cells.

The CDR3 consists of 15 residues. Germline V lookup: CDR1 MNHEY, CDR2 SVGAGI. The source was PBMCs from blood, collected roughly 24 months after vaccination. V usage is TRBV6-5 and J usage is TRBJ1-2; D gene uncertain. The TCR originated in a man between 45 and 75 years old who received an inactivated influenza vaccine. CDR3 amino acids: CASSYWFRADYGYTF. CDR3 DNA sequence: TGTGCCAGCAGCTACTGGTTTAGAGCGGACTATGGCTACACCTTC.